Detailed here is one TCR beta chain. The CDR3 has 12 amino acids. Trimming cost V 10 bases and J 5 bases; bases outside gene matches: 6. The V gene's germline CDR1 is MDHEN and CDR2 SYDVKM. Original processing notes: Reference gene primer amplification gave estimated nucleated cell counts. Sequencing was performed with immunoSEQ multiplex PCR; in TCRdb, only in-frame clones are kept and a portion is missing. That table supplies the V and J calls and clone size; D and trimming were determined from the DNA. The sample lists 30,000 or so clones; around 85% were seen once. The data belong to a study of blood T cell repertoires in COVID-19. Study-level information: Sites in the United States, Italy and Spain provided acute and convalescent COVID-19 samples. T cells, B-cell-depleted T cells, or PBMCs provided the cDNA or gDNA that served as material.

Sequenced material: peripheral blood. The TCR comes from an elderly man with active COVID-19. The genes are TRBV28 and TRBJ2-7; 9 positions match TRBD2. The CDR3 DNA is TGTGCCACGCGGGGGGGGAGCAACGAGCAGTACTTC. Protein product: CATRGGSNEQYF. Based on the CDR3 plus reference TRBV28 and TRBJ2-7, the full variable domain is DVKVTQSSRYLVKRTGEKVFLECVQDMDHENMFWYRQDPGLGLRLIYFSYDVKMKEKGDIPEGYSVSREKKERFSLILESASTNQTSMYLCATRGGSNEQYFGPGTRLTVT.